The present entry profiles one TCR beta chain with its context. The sample comes from a study of identical twins. The J segment lost 2 bases and the V segment lost 3 bases, leaving 4 bases of the junction unmatched. There are 14 residues in the CDR3. In TCRdb, the 5' RACE reads were re-called with MiXCR into one record per CDR3 protein. The table records fewer than 250,000 distinct CDR3 sequences, approximately 15% of them present only once. The same specimen was also included in a second study, on T cells expressing NK-cell markers.

Sequencing input: CD8+ T cells sorted from blood. The clonotype originates from a woman between 18 and 30 years old in good health. The genes are TRBV12-3 or TRBV12-4 and TRBJ2-7, with 7 bases fitting TRBD2. CDR3 protein: CASSLRGMAYEQYF. The CDR3 DNA reads TGTGCCAGCAGTTTGCGGGGGATGGCCTACGAGCAGTACTTC.